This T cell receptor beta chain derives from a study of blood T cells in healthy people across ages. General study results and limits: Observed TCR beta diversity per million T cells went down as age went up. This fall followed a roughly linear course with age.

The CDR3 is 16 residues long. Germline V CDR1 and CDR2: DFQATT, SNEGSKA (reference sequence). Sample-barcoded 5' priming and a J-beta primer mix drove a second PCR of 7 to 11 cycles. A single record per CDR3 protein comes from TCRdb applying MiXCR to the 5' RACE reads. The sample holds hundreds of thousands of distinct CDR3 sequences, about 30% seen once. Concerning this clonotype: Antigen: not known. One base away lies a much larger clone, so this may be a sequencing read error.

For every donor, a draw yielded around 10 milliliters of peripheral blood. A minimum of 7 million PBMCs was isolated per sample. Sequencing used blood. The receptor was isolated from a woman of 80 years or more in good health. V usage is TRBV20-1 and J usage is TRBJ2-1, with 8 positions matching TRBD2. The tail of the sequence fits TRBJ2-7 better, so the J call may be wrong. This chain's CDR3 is CSARVPSGGTYNEQYF. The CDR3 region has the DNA TGCAGTGCTAGAGTCCCCAGCGGGGGTACCTACAATGAGCAGTACTTC.